This record covers a single T cell receptor (beta chain). What it recognizes is unknown. This specimen comes from a study of T cells expressing NK-cell markers. Broader study findings: There were a few donors in whom these clonotypes also led the CD3+CD56-NKG2C+ fraction.

TCRdb processed the 5' RACE reads again and assigns one entry to each CDR3 protein, with no DNA. The sample has thousands of distinct CDR3 sequences. The germline V gene encodes CDR1 SGHKS and CDR2 YYEKEE (reference sequence). The CDR3 runs 12 residues. Sequencing input: blood T cells: a sorted CD56 or NKG2C T cell subset, CD4+ or CD8+ T cells, or bulk PBMC T cells (not recorded which). The chain couples TRBV5-5 to TRBJ2-5; TCRdb's D call, TRBD1, is unchecked because there is no DNA. The receptor comes from a young man in good health. This CDR3 is CASSLEGVNSSF. Full variable domain (remainder filled in from reference TRBV5-5 and TRBJ2-5): DAGVTQSPTHLIKTRGQQVTLRCSPISGHKSVSWYQQVLGQGPQFIFQYYEKEERGRGNFPDRFSARQFPNYSSELNVNALLLGDSALYLCASSLEGVNSSFGPGTRLLVL.